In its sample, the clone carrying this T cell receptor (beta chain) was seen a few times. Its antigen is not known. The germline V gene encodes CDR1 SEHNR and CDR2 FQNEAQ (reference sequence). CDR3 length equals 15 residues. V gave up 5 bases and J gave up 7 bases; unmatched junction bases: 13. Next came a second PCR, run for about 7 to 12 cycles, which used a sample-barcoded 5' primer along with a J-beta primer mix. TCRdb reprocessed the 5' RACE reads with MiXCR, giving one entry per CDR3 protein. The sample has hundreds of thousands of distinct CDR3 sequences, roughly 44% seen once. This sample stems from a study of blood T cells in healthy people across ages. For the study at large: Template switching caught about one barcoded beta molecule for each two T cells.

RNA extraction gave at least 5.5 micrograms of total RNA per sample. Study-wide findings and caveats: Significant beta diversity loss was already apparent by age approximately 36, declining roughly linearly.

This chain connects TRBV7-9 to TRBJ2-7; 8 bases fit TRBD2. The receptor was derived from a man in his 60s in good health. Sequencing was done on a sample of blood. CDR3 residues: CASSKGAGGPLEQYF. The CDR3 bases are TGTGCCAGCAGCAAAGGGGCGGGGGGCCCCTTGGAGCAGTACTTC.